The sequence of this T cell receptor (beta chain) was determined in a study of human T cells and chemical hapten exposure. Study results and limitations: Alopecia affecting every donor means their immune response may not match healthy people's. Patch test scores rose with PT1 expanded TCR counts, a positive correlation.

The sample's time point: pre-sensitization, week 0. The treatment was: therapeutic diphenylcyclopropenone sensitization with weekly scalp DPC. Blood draws came first, before each patch test. Total RNA was isolated from whole blood that had not been fractionated. The V end was cut by 6 bases, the J end by 0 bases, with 9 bases between. This CDR3 comprises 14 residues. Via MiXCR, TCRdb re-called the RACE reads, giving one row per CDR3 protein. In the table there are some 400,000 distinct CDR3 sequences, 5.1% of which are singletons. Notes on this clonotype: The antigen remains unidentified.

The specimen comprised whole blood, sampled in connection with sensitization to the hapten diphenylcyclopropenone (DPC). The rearrangement uses TRBV12-3 or TRBV12-4 and TRBJ1-5, with D uncertain. The TCR was taken from a woman in her forties or fifties with alopecia areata. Some clones in this sample may be carry-over from other donors' samples. The CDR3 region has the DNA TGTGCCAGCAGCCCCGCGATTAGCAATCAGCCCCAGCATTTT. It codes for CASSPAISNQPQHF.